The clone carrying this TCR beta chain was seen just once. Sequenced by immunoSEQ multiplex PCR; TCRdb stores in-frame clones only, minus some. The data show 120,000 or so clones, with roughly nine tenths seen just once and approximately 8% held by the top ten. This specimen comes from a study of control samples from healthy donors and cancer patients. The germline V gene encodes CDR1 MNHEY and CDR2 SMNVEV (reference sequence). The CDR3 contains 17 residues. V shed 3 bases, J shed 6 bases, and the junction held 13 bases outside the gene matches. This TCR was recovered from a woman aged 18-29 years in good health. The gene calls are TRBV27 and TRBJ2-3; the match to TRBD2 covers 9 bases. The material sequenced was blood. The DNA of the CDR3 is TGTGCCAGCAGTTTTCTCCGGACTAGCGTCCCGGGTGATACGCAGTATTTT. Encoded protein: CASSFLRTSVPGDTQYF.